What follows are 24 T cell receptor beta chains derived from one specimen sequenced in a study of T cells in Graves' hyperthyroidism and ophthalmopathy. RNA transcripts gave rise to amplified TCR beta CDR3 regions. A first-round RT-PCR of the TCR CDR3 used the HTBI primer set. TCRdb re-called the multiplex PCR reads through MiXCR, storing one row per CDR3 protein. The table has approximately 360,000 distinct CDR3 sequences, roughly 25% seen once; the top ten hold roughly 70%. Source material: blood. Every receptor here comes from a man between 45 and 60 years old with Graves' hyperthyroidism.

This clonotype was observed at least ten times. This chain links TRBV12-3 or TRBV12-4 with TRBJ1-1, with D possibly being TRBD1 (5 bases). The CDR3 extends over 14 amino acids. V was clipped by 3 bases and J by 3 bases, with 11 bases between them. The CDR3: CASSLGRRDTEAFF. For the CDR3, the DNA is TGTGCCAGCAGTTTGGGCCGCAGGGACACTGAAGCTTTCTTT.

This clonotype has at least ten counts. The chain employs TRBV11-3 and TRBJ2-2, with D tentatively TRBD2 (5 bases). V was shortened by 1 base and J by 8 bases, with 17 bases between the two germline ends. The CDR3 runs 16 residues. The germline gives CDR1 SGHNT, CDR2 YENEEA. CDR3 region: CASSLVRPDGDGELFF. For the CDR3, the DNA is TGTGCCAGCAGCTTAGTTCGCCCAGACGGGGATGGGGAGCTGTTTTTT.

The sample holds a few counts of this clonotype. The chain combines TRBV3-1 with TRBJ2-5; 8 bases map to TRBD1. V gave up 3 bases and J gave up 2 bases; unmatched junction bases: 2. This CDR3 has 14 amino acids. Germline V lookup: CDR1 LGHDT, CDR2 YNNKEL (reference sequence). In nucleotides, the CDR3 is TGTGCCAGCAGCCATCACAGGGGGCAAGAGACCCAGTACTTC. Translation: CASSHHRGQETQYF.

The chain joins TRBV7-2 to TRBJ2-5, with D unclear. The CDR3 runs to 14 residues. The germline V and J ends were trimmed by 5 bases and 7 bases, with 17 bases remaining between them. Germline CDR1 reads SGHTA; CDR2 reads FQGNSA. CDR3 in DNA: TGTGCCAGCAGCCCTGGCTCCTACCGCGGGACCCAGTACTTC. Translated: CASSPGSYRGTQYF.

The chain is built from TRBV6-1 and TRBJ2-5; 7 nucleotides line up with TRBD2. Germline V gives CDR1 MNHNS, CDR2 SASEGT. The CDR3 runs to 14 residues. V gave up 5 bases and J gave up 4 bases; unmatched junction bases: 7. The CDR3 reads CASSLAVRGETQYF. CDR3 DNA sequence: TGTGCCAGCAGTCTAGCGGTGAGAGGAGAGACCCAGTACTTC.

In this sample, this clonotype turned up many times. This chain links TRBV7-2 with TRBJ2-7; 10 bases line up with TRBD2. V dropped 2 bases and J dropped 3; count of bases not matched to a gene: 4. Germline CDR1 reads SGHTA; CDR2 reads FQGNSA. The CDR3 has 15 amino acids. This CDR3 reads CASSLQPSGSYEQYF. CDR3 DNA: TGTGCCAGCAGCTTACAGCCTAGCGGGAGCTACGAGCAGTACTTC.

This sequence joins TRBV4-2 and TRBJ2-7; 7 nucleotides line up with TRBD1. V lost 0 bases to trimming and J lost 0 bases; unmatched junction nucleotides: 2. This CDR3 contains 15 residues. Looked up from germline, CDR1 is LGHNA and CDR2 is YNFKEQ. CDR3 region: CASSQEGQSSYEQYF. CDR3 nucleotides: TGTGCCAGCAGCCAAGAGGGACAGAGCTCCTACGAGCAGTACTTC.

This clonotype was counted only a few times. The rearrangement links TRBV6-1 to TRBJ2-7; no reliable D call. V was shortened by 9 bases and J by 2 bases, with 17 bases between the two germline ends. The CDR3 spans 14 residues. Germline CDR1 reads MNHNS; CDR2 reads SASEGT. The CDR3 DNA is TGTGCCAGAACCGAGACTGCCGTTGCCTACGAGCAGTACTTC. Translated: CARTETAVAYEQYF.

The V and J genes are TRBV6-1 and TRBJ1-5, with D possibly being TRBD1 (5 bases). This CDR3 is built from 13 residues. CDR1 and CDR2 (germline): MNHNS, SASEGT. Trimming removed 7 bases at V and 5 bases at J, with 12 bases between. In DNA, the CDR3 is TGTGCCAGCAAGCAGGGTAACGATCAGCCCCAGCATTTT. Its translation is CASKQGNDQPQHF.

This chain connects TRBV20-1 to TRBJ2-2; TRBD2 agrees at 16 bases. The V gene end was trimmed by 0 bases and the J gene end by 2 bases; junction bases not matched to a gene: 9. This CDR3 region has 20 residues. In germline, CDR1 is DFQATT, CDR2 SNEGSKA (reference sequence). CDR3 coding DNA: TGCAGTGCTAGAGAGCCCCCTGGGACTAGCGGGAGGGCCAACACCGGGGAGCTGTTTTTT. Protein: CSAREPPGTSGRANTGELFF.

This clonotype was observed a handful of times. The genes are TRBV5-1 and TRBJ2-2; 14 bases match TRBD2. CDR1 is SGHRS, CDR2 YFSETQ, per germline. With 6 bases clipped from V and 6 bases from J, the junction kept 7 bases outside the gene matches. The CDR3 sequence is 16 residues long. CDR3 sequence (DNA): TGCGCCAGCACCGGGACTAGCGGGAGCGGCGCCGGGGAGCTGTTTTTT. This translates into CASTGTSGSGAGELFF.

The V and J genes are TRBV19 and TRBJ2-2; 10 nucleotides line up with TRBD1. There are 14 residues in the CDR3. CDR1 is LNHDA, CDR2 SQIVND, per germline (reference sequence). V trimming: 10 bases; J trimming: 7 bases; junction bases outside the gene matches: 9. The CDR3 nucleotides are TGTGCCACCTTAGACAGGGGGCGGGTCGGGGAGCTGTTTTTT. As protein: CATLDRGRVGELFF.

This clonotype came up a few times. V gene TRBV27 combines with J gene TRBJ2-5; 9 bases agree with TRBD2. In germline, CDR1 is MNHEY, CDR2 SMNVEV (reference sequence). There are 16 residues in the CDR3. The V and J ends lost 5 bases and 2 bases, in that order; junction bases with no gene match: 9. CDR3 residues: CASSPLGAGGQETQYF. CDR3 DNA sequence: TGTGCCAGCAGTCCGCTAGGGGCGGGAGGGCAAGAGACCCAGTACTTC.

This clonotype was found many times. The chain links TRBV2 to TRBJ2-7; a weak D match, TRBD1 (5 bases). V lost 8 bases and J lost 2, with 10 bases in between. This CDR3 region has 12 residues. Germline CDR1 reads SNHLY; CDR2 reads FYNNEI. This CDR3 reads CASQGNTYEQYF. The CDR3 DNA is TGTGCCAGCCAGGGTAACACCTACGAGCAGTACTTC.

This clonotype was seen once. This rearrangement joins TRBV12-3 or TRBV12-4 to TRBJ1-5; 12 bases match TRBD1. V shed 3 bases and J 6 bases; nucleotides not matched to a gene: 18. This CDR3 is 20 amino acids long. Here the CDR3 DNA reads TGTGCCAGCAGTTTTAGTCACTTGAAGCCGGGACAGGGGGCTTTTCAGCCCCAGCATTTT. It encodes CASSFSHLKPGQGAFQPQHF.

This chain uses TRBV20-1 with TRBJ2-3; the match to TRBD2 covers 11 bases. The ends lost 3 bases at V and 2 bases at J; junction bases unmatched: 4. The CDR3 totals 15 residues. CDR1 and CDR2 (germline): DFQATT, SNEGSKA (reference sequence). Written as DNA, the CDR3 is TGCAGTGCTAGTAAACTAGCGGGAGTCACAGATACGCAGTATTTT. Its protein is CSASKLAGVTDTQYF.

Ten or more counts support this clonotype. V and J are TRBV28 and TRBJ2-7; tentatively, D is TRBD1 or TRBD2 (6 bases each). CDR1 and CDR2 from the germline V gene are MDHEN and SYDVKM. The CDR3 runs 15 residues. V was shortened by 7 bases and J by 1 base, with 17 bases between the two germline ends. The CDR3 DNA reads TGTGCCAGCACCCCTGGGGGGACAACGTCCTACGAGCAGTACTTC. This gives the protein CASTPGGTTSYEQYF.

Many counts were recorded for this clonotype. The V and J genes are TRBV20-1 and TRBJ1-2, with TRBD1 identical over 8 bases. The J segment lost 1 base and the V segment lost 6 bases, leaving 4 bases of the junction unmatched. The CDR3 covers 13 residues. From germline, CDR1 is DFQATT and CDR2 SNEGSKA (reference sequence). CDR3 DNA: TGCAGTGCCACGGGACAGGATAACTATGGCTACACCTTC. It is translated as CSATGQDNYGYTF.

This clonotype was seen only a few times. The chain has TRBV7-9 and TRBJ1-2; D is ambiguous. The CDR3 contains 14 residues. Per germline, CDR1 SEHNR and CDR2 FQNEAQ (reference sequence). V gave up 5 bases and J gave up 4 bases, with 14 bases separating them. The CDR3 here is CASSETGRTYGYTF. The DNA for the CDR3 is TGTGCCAGCAGCGAAACCGGGAGGACCTATGGCTACACCTTC.

This clonotype was seen only a few times. The gene calls are TRBV11-2 and TRBJ2-3; 7 bases fit TRBD1. The CDR3 is made up of 15 amino acids. V lost 2 bases to trimming and J lost 2 bases; unmatched junction nucleotides: 4. CDR1 and CDR2 from the germline V gene are SGHAT and FQNNGV. CDR3 sequence: CASSLNRGVTDTQYF. In DNA, the CDR3 is TGTGCCAGCAGCTTAAACAGGGGAGTCACAGATACGCAGTATTTT.

V usage is TRBV20-1 and J usage is TRBJ2-1; a possible D gene is TRBD2 (6 bases). The CDR3 loop spans 14 amino acids. Trimming took off 6 bases at V and 8 bases at J, with 20 bases between the two ends. Germline V gives CDR1 DFQATT, CDR2 SNEGSKA (reference sequence). This CDR3 is CSAPGLQPWHEQFF. The CDR3 DNA reads TGCAGTGCGCCCGGACTACAACCCTGGCATGAGCAGTTCTTC.

The chain couples TRBV12-3 or TRBV12-4 to TRBJ2-1; a weak D match, TRBD1 (6 bases). The CDR3 contains 15 residues. The germline V and J ends were trimmed by 2 bases and 4 bases, with 12 bases remaining between them. The CDR3 region has the DNA TGTGCCAGCAGTTTATCGGCGAGGGGGTACAATGAGCAGTTCTTC. Its translation: CASSLSARGYNEQFF.

This clonotype was seen only a few times. The rearrangement links TRBV7-9 to TRBJ2-1; D tentatively fits TRBD1 or TRBD2 (6 bases each). CDR3 length: 14 residues. The germline V gene encodes CDR1 SEHNR and CDR2 FQNEAQ (reference sequence). Between the trimmed V and J ends, which lost 6 bases and 7 bases, there was a span of 16 bases. The CDR3: CASSATRGQNEQFF. Written as DNA, the CDR3 is TGTGCCAGCAGTGCCACCCGGGGGCAAAATGAGCAGTTCTTC.

This clonotype has only a few counts. The CDR3 region is CASSETGTGGDEQFF. The CDR3 region has the DNA TGCGCCAGCAGCGAGACCGGGACAGGGGGCGATGAGCAGTTCTTC. V is TRBV5-1 and J is TRBJ2-1; 12 bases are shared with TRBD1. Germline CDR1 is SGHRS and CDR2 is YFSETQ. The CDR3 is 15 residues long. With V trimmed by 4 bases and J by 8 bases, 7 bases remained unmatched.